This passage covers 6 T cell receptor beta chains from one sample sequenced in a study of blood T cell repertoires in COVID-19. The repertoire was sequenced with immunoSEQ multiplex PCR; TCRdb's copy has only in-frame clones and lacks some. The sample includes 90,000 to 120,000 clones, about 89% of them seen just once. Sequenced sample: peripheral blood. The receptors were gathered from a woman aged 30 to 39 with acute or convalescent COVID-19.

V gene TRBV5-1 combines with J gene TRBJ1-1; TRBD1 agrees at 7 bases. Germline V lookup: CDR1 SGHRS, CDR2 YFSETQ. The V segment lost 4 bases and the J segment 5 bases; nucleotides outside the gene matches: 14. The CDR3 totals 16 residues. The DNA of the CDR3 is TGCGCCAGCAGCCTGGAAGGGGGCGGATGGGAGACTGAAGCTTTCTTT. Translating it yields CASSLEGGGWETEAFF.

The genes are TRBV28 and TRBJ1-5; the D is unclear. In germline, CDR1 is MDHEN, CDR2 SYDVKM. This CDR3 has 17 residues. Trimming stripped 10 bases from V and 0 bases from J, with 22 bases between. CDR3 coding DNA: TGTGCCATAAAAATCGCGGGAATGGCGGCTAGCAATCAGCCCCAGCATTTT. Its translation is CAIKIAGMAASNQPQHF.

The CDR3 nucleotides read TGTGCCAGCAGTGGGGGGGACAGGGGATCTCAGTGGTGGCCTGAAGCTTTCTTT. Translating gives CASSGGDRGSQWWPEAFF. V gene TRBV6-1 combines with J gene TRBJ1-1; 10 bases are a match to TRBD1. The CDR3 extends over 18 amino acids. The germline gives CDR1 MNHNS, CDR2 SASEGT. V lost 4 bases and J lost 6; bases outside the gene matches: 17.

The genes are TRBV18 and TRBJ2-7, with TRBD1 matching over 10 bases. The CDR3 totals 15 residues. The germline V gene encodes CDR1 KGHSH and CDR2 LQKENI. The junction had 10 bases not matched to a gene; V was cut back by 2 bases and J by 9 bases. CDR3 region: CASSPSWTGGIGQYF. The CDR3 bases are TGTGCCAGCTCACCAAGTTGGACAGGGGGAATTGGGCAGTACTTC.

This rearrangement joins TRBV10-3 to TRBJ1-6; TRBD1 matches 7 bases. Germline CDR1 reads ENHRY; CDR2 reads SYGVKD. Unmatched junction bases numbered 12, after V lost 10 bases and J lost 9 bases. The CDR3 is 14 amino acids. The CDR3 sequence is CASRGTVGRSPLHF. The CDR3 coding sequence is TGTGCCAGCCGGGGGACAGTTGGACGTTCACCCCTCCACTTT.

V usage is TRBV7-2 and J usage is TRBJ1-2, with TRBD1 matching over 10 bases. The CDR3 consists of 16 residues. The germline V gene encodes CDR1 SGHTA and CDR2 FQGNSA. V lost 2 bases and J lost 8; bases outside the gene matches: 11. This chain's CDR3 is CASSLLLGTGVEGYTF. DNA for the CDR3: TGTGCCAGCAGCTTACTACTCGGGACAGGGGTTGAGGGCTACACCTTC.